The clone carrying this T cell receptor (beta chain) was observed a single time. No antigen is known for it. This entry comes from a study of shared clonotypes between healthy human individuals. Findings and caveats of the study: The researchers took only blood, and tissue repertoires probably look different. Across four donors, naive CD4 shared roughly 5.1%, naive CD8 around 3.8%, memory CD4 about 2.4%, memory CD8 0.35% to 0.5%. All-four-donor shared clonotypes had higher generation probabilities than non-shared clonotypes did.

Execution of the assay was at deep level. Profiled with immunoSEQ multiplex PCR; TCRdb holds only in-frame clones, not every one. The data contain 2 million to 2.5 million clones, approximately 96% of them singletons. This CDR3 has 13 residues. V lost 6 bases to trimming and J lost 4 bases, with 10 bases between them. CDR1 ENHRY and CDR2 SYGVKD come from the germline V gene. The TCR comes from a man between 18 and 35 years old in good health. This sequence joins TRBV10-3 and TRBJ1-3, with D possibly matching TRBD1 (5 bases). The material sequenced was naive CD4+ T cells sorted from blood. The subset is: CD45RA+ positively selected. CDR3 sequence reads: CAISIQDGNTIYF. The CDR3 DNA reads TGTGCCATCAGCATACAGGACGGAAACACCATATATTTT.